The 24 T cell receptor beta chains listed next were all sequenced from one sample in a study of blood T cells in healthy people across ages. Primed by a sample-barcoded 5' primer and a J-beta primer mix, a second PCR proceeded for about 7 to 11 cycles. TCRdb reprocessed the 5' RACE reads with MiXCR, giving one entry per CDR3 protein. The sample yields 550,000 to 700,000 distinct CDR3 sequences, roughly a quarter seen once. Sequenced material: blood. These TCRs come from a woman in her 70s in good health.

This clonotype was seen ten or more times. The chain recombines TRBV5-1 with TRBJ2-5; 7 nucleotides align to TRBD2. The CDR3 loop spans 15 amino acids. Germline CDR1 is SGHRS and CDR2 is YFSETQ. V trimming: 3 bases; J trimming: 4 bases; junction bases outside the gene matches: 9. The CDR3 spells CASSSRAGIGETQYF. CDR3 nucleotides: TGCGCCAGCAGCTCCAGAGCGGGGATCGGAGAGACCCAGTACTTC.

The table lists this clonotype with a few counts. V and J are TRBV18 and TRBJ2-5; D is unresolved. The CDR3 is made up of 13 amino acids. CDR1 and CDR2 from the germline V gene are KGHSH and LQKENI. Between the trimmed V and J ends, which lost 6 bases and 2 bases, there was a span of 10 bases. CDR3 region: CASSRGKQETQYF. The CDR3 nucleotides are TGTGCCAGCTCCCGTGGAAAGCAAGAGACCCAGTACTTC. Together with reference TRBV18 and TRBJ2-5, the CDR3 gives the full variable domain: NAGVMQNPRHLVRRRGQEARLRCSPMKGHSHVYWYRQLPEEGLKFMVYLQKENIIDESGMPKERFSAEFPKEGPSILRIQQVVRGDSAAYFCASSRGKQETQYFGPGTRLLVL.

V and J are TRBV20-1 and TRBJ2-1; possibly TRBD1 for D (6 bases). Germline lookup yields CDR1 DFQATT and CDR2 SNEGSKA (reference sequence). V dropped 3 bases and J dropped 5 bases, with 14 bases sitting between them. The CDR3 length is 14 residues. CDR3 sequence: CSARKPGHNNEQFF. The CDR3 DNA reads as TGCAGTGCTAGGAAACCGGGACACAACAATGAGCAGTTCTTC.

This clonotype was seen a few times. One junction end disagrees with the germline gene, perhaps due to a read error. J is TRBJ1-3 and V is TRBV2, with D uncertain. The CDR3 is 14 amino acids. Germline values: CDR1 SNHLY, CDR2 FYNNEI. The DNA of the CDR3 is TGTGCCAGCGCGCCCGGGCAGGCTGGGAACACCATATATTTT. Amino acids: CASAPGQAGNTIYF.

CDR3 in DNA: TGCGCCAGCAGCCAAGAAGACAGGGGGGCTTCGAACACCGGGGAGCTGTTTTTT. Translation: CASSQEDRGASNTGELFF. The chain uses TRBV4-3 and TRBJ2-2; TRBD1 aligns across 9 bases. V dropped 0 bases and J dropped 0; count of bases not matched to a gene: 5. The V gene's germline CDR1 is LGHNA and CDR2 YSLEER. The CDR3 is 18 amino acids.

V usage is TRBV20-1 and J usage is TRBJ2-5; possible D gene TRBD2, 6 bases. The CDR3 has 12 amino acids. The V end lost 6 bases, the J end lost 3 bases, and 11 bases lay between the germline ends. CDR1 is DFQATT and CDR2 is SNEGSKA in the germline V gene (reference sequence). CDR3 in DNA: TGCAGTGCCAACGGACTAAAAGAGACCCAGTACTTC. Amino acid sequence: CSANGLKETQYF.

This clonotype was seen more than once but under ten times. The chain combines TRBV12-3 or TRBV12-4 with TRBJ2-2, with 8 bases that match TRBD2. V was pared by 6 bases and J by 3 bases, with 3 bases of the junction left unmatched. CDR3 size: 14 residues. In nucleotides, the CDR3 is TGTGCCAGCAGGCCGGGGGGGCACACCGGGGAGCTGTTTTTT. This sequence encodes CASRPGGHTGELFF.

This clonotype was seen more than once but under ten times. The CDR3 reads CASSSRGLLSYEQYF. DNA of the CDR3: TGTGCCAGCAGCAGCAGGGGGCTTCTCTCCTACGAGCAGTACTTC. This chain joins TRBV7-2 and TRBJ2-7; 8 bases are a match to TRBD1. This CDR3 is built from 15 residues. CDR1 and CDR2 (germline): SGHTA, FQGNSA. V shed 5 bases, J shed 0 bases, and the junction held 6 bases outside the gene matches.

This sequence joins TRBV27 and TRBJ2-5; no clear D. The J call is uncertain, as TRBJ2-7 better fits the DNA end. This CDR3 is 14 amino acids long. CDR1 is MNHEY and CDR2 is SMNVEV in the germline V gene (reference sequence). The CDR3 region is CASIEPKPDYEQYF. Here the CDR3 DNA reads TGTGCCAGCATCGAGCCCAAGCCAGACTACGAGCAGTACTTC.

The CDR3 DNA sequence: TGTGCCATCAGACCTCTAGCGGAAGAGACCCAGTACTTC. As protein: CAIRPLAEETQYF. The genes are TRBV10-3 and TRBJ2-5; 7 nucleotides line up with TRBD2. Germline assignment: CDR1 ENHRY and CDR2 SYGVKD. This CDR3 is built from 13 residues. The junction had 4 bases not matched to a gene; V was cut back by 6 bases and J by 3 bases.

The V gene is TRBV2, the J gene TRBJ2-4, with a tentative D call TRBD2 (6 bases). The CDR3 totals 13 residues. Germline V gene data show CDR1 as SNHLY and CDR2 as FYNNEI. The CDR3 loop is CASGQSGQNIQYF. The CDR3, as DNA: TGTGCTAGCGGCCAGTCGGGCCAAAACATTCAGTACTTC.

The V and J genes are TRBV7-2 and TRBJ2-5, with a weak D call TRBD1 (5 bases). The V gene's germline CDR1 is SGHTA and CDR2 FQGNSA. V gave up 2 bases and J gave up 4 bases, with 14 bases separating them. The CDR3 runs to 15 residues. As DNA, the CDR3 is TGTGCCAGCAGCTTATGGGGCTCCCCCTCAGAGACCCAGTACTTC. Translation: CASSLWGSPSETQYF.

This clonotype occurred a few times. The genes are TRBV4-3 and TRBJ2-5; D call uncertain. V was pared by 3 bases and J by 4 bases, with 12 bases between. Germline V lookup: CDR1 LGHNA, CDR2 YSLEER. The CDR3 contains 14 residues. The CDR3 bases are TGCGCCAGCAGCCAGGGCTCCAATGGAGAGACCCAGTACTTC. As protein: CASSQGSNGETQYF.

This clonotype was seen once. The V gene is TRBV21-1, the J gene TRBJ2-5; the table's D call, TRBD2, was not checked against the DNA. The DNA end favors TRBJ2-7, so the J call may be wrong. TRBV21-1 is an annotated pseudogene. The length of the CDR3 is 15 residues. As DNA, the CDR3 is TGTGCCAGCAGCAAAGTGGAACAGCCCTCATACGAGCAGTACTTC. Protein product: CASSKVEQPSYEQYF.

V is TRBV2 and J is TRBJ2-1; D gene unclear. In germline, CDR1 is SNHLY, CDR2 FYNNEI. The CDR3 loop spans 14 amino acids. V lost 4 bases to trimming and J lost 3 bases, with 10 bases between them. The CDR3 nucleotides read TGTGCCAGCAGTGCCCCTTTGAGCTACAATGAGCAGTTCTTC. Translation gives CASSAPLSYNEQFF.

This clonotype was observed a handful of times. This chain joins TRBV20-1 and TRBJ1-4; TRBD1 might be the D (6 bases). From germline, CDR1 is DFQATT and CDR2 SNEGSKA (reference sequence). The length of the CDR3 is 14 residues. V was trimmed by 6 bases and J by 7 bases, leaving 18 bases between them. In DNA, the CDR3 is TGCAGTGCCCCCGGGGGGGGGCAACGTGAAAAACTGTTTTTT. This codes for CSAPGGGQREKLFF.

This clonotype was counted between two and nine times. The J gene is TRBJ2-4, the V gene TRBV20-1; 7 nucleotides match TRBD1. Germline CDR1 DFQATT, CDR2 SNEGSKA (reference sequence). The CDR3 runs to 16 residues. V gave up 6 bases and J gave up 5 bases; unmatched junction bases: 16. Here the CDR3 DNA reads TGCAGTGCGCCGCGAGGCGCCGGGACAGAGGAAAACATTCAGTACTTC. Encoded protein: CSAPRGAGTEENIQYF.

V is TRBV20-1 and J is TRBJ1-5; no firm D call. The CDR3 totals 13 residues. V was clipped by 4 bases and J by 1 base, with 8 bases between them. Germline assignment: CDR1 DFQATT and CDR2 SNEGSKA (reference sequence). CDR3 region: CSATDPSNQPQHF. CDR3 nucleotide sequence: TGCAGTGCTACGGACCCGAGCAATCAGCCCCAGCATTTT.

This chain's CDR3 is CASSTRIGRDPNEQFF. Here the CDR3 DNA reads TGTGCCAGCAGTACCAGAATTGGACGGGATCCCAATGAGCAGTTCTTC. V and J are TRBV28 and TRBJ2-1; D possibly corresponds to TRBD2 (5 bases). Germline values: CDR1 MDHEN, CDR2 SYDVKM. Trimming shortened V by 5 bases and J by 6 bases, and 20 bases separated the two germline ends. The CDR3 runs to 16 residues.

The rearrangement links TRBV20-1 to TRBJ1-4; D call uncertain. The CDR3 extends over 13 amino acids. Germline V gives CDR1 DFQATT, CDR2 SNEGSKA (reference sequence). Trimming shortened V by 4 bases and J by 5 bases, and 11 bases separated the two germline ends. The CDR3 sequence: CSATRTANEKLFF. CDR3 DNA sequence: TGCAGTGCTACCAGGACGGCCAATGAAAAACTGTTTTTT.

In this sample, this clonotype turned up a few times. A junction end diverges from the germline sequence, so it may reflect a read error. This chain uses TRBV4-2 with TRBJ2-3, with 13 bases matching TRBD2. The CDR3 is made up of 19 amino acids. CDR1 is LGHNA and CDR2 is YNFKEQ in the germline V gene. The CDR3 DNA reads as TGTGTCAGCAGCCAAGAAACCGTTCGACTAGCGGGGGGTGGAGATACGCAGTATTTT. It yields the protein CVSSQETVRLAGGGDTQYF.

The chain carries TRBV27 and TRBJ2-7; a weak D match, TRBD2 (6 bases). The V gene lost 5 bases and the J gene lost 5 bases, with 10 bases spanning the gap. The CDR3 spans 12 residues. Germline V CDR1 and CDR2: MNHEY, SMNVEV (reference sequence). The CDR3, as DNA: TGTGCCAGCAGTCCAGGGAGGAACGAGCAGTACTTC. Protein: CASSPGRNEQYF.

This clonotype has just a few counts. CDR3 DNA: TGTGCCACCAGTGTAGCGGGGGGGAGCACAGATACGCAGTATTTT. Translation gives CATSVAGGSTDTQYF. The V call is TRBV24-1, the J call TRBJ2-3; 11 bases align to TRBD2. V lost 5 bases and J lost 0; bases outside the gene matches: 0. The CDR3 consists of 15 residues. Germline V gene sequence: CDR1 KGHDR, CDR2 SFDVKD.

The V and J genes are TRBV9 and TRBJ2-5; possibly TRBD1 for D (6 bases). The length of the CDR3 is 14 residues. From germline, CDR1 is SGDLS and CDR2 YYNGEE. Trimming left V 2 bases short and J 3 bases short, with 11 bases between. CDR3 DNA: TGTGCCAGCAGCGTCTTGGGGACAAAAGAGACCCAGTACTTC. Protein product: CASSVLGTKETQYF.